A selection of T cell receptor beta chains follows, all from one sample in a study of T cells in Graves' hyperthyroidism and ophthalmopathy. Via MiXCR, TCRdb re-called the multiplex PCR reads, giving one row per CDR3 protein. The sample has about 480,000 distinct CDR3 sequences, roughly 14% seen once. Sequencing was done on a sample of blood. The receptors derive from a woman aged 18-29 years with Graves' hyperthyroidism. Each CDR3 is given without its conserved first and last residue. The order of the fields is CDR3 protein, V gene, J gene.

CDR3 protein: ASSYRDREADTQY
V gene: TRBV6-5
J gene: TRBJ2-3

CDR3 protein: AIKIQGAGTEAF
V gene: TRBV10-3
J gene: TRBJ1-1

CDR3 protein: ASRTESYNEQF
V gene: TRBV6-1
J gene: TRBJ2-1

CDR3 protein: ASSSLAGTGAGGTEAF
V gene: TRBV6-9
J gene: TRBJ1-1

CDR3 protein: ASSLQRMGYT
V gene: TRBV7-2
J gene: TRBJ1-2

CDR3 protein: ASPSLSAISSGTTIY
V gene: TRBV30
J gene: TRBJ1-3

CDR3 protein: ASSQATGLEGGYT
V gene: TRBV3-1
J gene: TRBJ1-2

CDR3 protein: ASSLEGLSTGEQF
V gene: TRBV11-3
J gene: TRBJ2-1

CDR3 protein: ASSLGASGIGTDTQY
V gene: TRBV28
J gene: TRBJ2-3

CDR3 protein: ASSLPGTGGGTGELF
V gene: TRBV11-3
J gene: TRBJ2-2

CDR3 protein: ASSLTGYNEQF
V gene: TRBV5-1
J gene: TRBJ2-1

CDR3 protein: ASSMVDPRAF
V gene: TRBV13
J gene: TRBJ1-1

CDR3 protein: ASSPRDTQLAGDTQETQY
V gene: TRBV7-3
J gene: TRBJ2-5

CDR3 protein: ASSQDRRGPNNEQF
V gene: TRBV4-1
J gene: TRBJ2-1

CDR3 protein: ASSLKEWAQH
V gene: TRBV12-3/TRBV12-4
J gene: TRBJ1-5

CDR3 protein: ASSIRGLAGTPYNEQF
V gene: TRBV7-9
J gene: TRBJ2-1

CDR3 protein: ATGGNRDSEAF
V gene: TRBV25-1
J gene: TRBJ1-1

CDR3 protein: ASSQERGGGYGYT
V gene: TRBV4-1
J gene: TRBJ1-2

CDR3 protein: ASSPTGLVGDLH
V gene: TRBV6-1
J gene: TRBJ1-6

CDR3 protein: ARKDIRGLNTEAF
V gene: TRBV5-8
J gene: TRBJ1-1

CDR3 protein: ASSEATVIYSEKLF
V gene: TRBV6-1
J gene: TRBJ1-4

CDR3 protein: ASSTGGSAYNEQF
V gene: TRBV19
J gene: TRBJ2-1

CDR3 protein: ASSVWTSGSSEQY
V gene: TRBV28
J gene: TRBJ2-7

CDR3 protein: ASSPPNTEAF
V gene: TRBV18
J gene: TRBJ1-1

CDR3 protein: ASFRTGGAKNIQY
V gene: TRBV2
J gene: TRBJ2-4

CDR3 protein: ARSLSGEAF
V gene: TRBV30
J gene: TRBJ1-1

CDR3 protein: ASSGGSGKSSRDEQF
V gene: TRBV9
J gene: TRBJ2-1

CDR3 protein: SGQQGNMNTEAF
V gene: TRBV29-1
J gene: TRBJ1-1

CDR3 protein: SARASISGRWAYNEQF
V gene: TRBV20-1
J gene: TRBJ2-1

CDR3 protein: ASSLYGTVQHEQY
V gene: TRBV7-9
J gene: TRBJ2-7

CDR3 protein: AINGGYYGYT
V gene: TRBV10-3
J gene: TRBJ1-2

CDR3 protein: ASSSGNTNTIY
V gene: TRBV6-5
J gene: TRBJ1-3

CDR3 protein: ASSLFGGPLH
V gene: TRBV11-3
J gene: TRBJ1-6

CDR3 protein: ATSDPTGTGVYNEQF
V gene: TRBV24-1
J gene: TRBJ2-1

CDR3 protein: ASSFGRGYEQY
V gene: TRBV27
J gene: TRBJ2-7

CDR3 protein: ASRRGRASANTGELF
V gene: TRBV5-8
J gene: TRBJ2-2

CDR3 protein: ATSDPHLGGGNGYT
V gene: TRBV24-1
J gene: TRBJ1-2

CDR3 protein: ASKRGAVGTEAF
V gene: TRBV12-3/TRBV12-4
J gene: TRBJ1-1

CDR3 protein: ASSIDRGSIVEEKLF
V gene: TRBV19
J gene: TRBJ1-4

CDR3 protein: SVDESGSYEQY
V gene: TRBV29-1
J gene: TRBJ2-7

CDR3 protein: ASSDTGQFGTQY
V gene: TRBV2
J gene: TRBJ2-5

CDR3 protein: ATSDSGLWAVEQF
V gene: TRBV24-1
J gene: TRBJ2-1

CDR3 protein: ASSLKLAGESYEQY
V gene: TRBV4-2
J gene: TRBJ2-7

CDR3 protein: ASTGGWGTNTGELF
V gene: TRBV2
J gene: TRBJ2-2

CDR3 protein: ASSQAGLGEAF
V gene: TRBV3-1
J gene: TRBJ1-1

CDR3 protein: ASSLVGLGGEQF
V gene: TRBV11-2
J gene: TRBJ2-1

CDR3 protein: ASSSKGGGTEAF
V gene: TRBV11-2
J gene: TRBJ1-1

CDR3 protein: ASSPPGLGGSEQY
V gene: TRBV18
J gene: TRBJ2-7

CDR3 protein: ASSPPVGGNYGYT
V gene: TRBV18
J gene: TRBJ1-2

CDR3 protein: ASSSNRGGNTEAF
V gene: TRBV2
J gene: TRBJ1-1

CDR3 protein: ATADSGGTYEQY
V gene: TRBV30
J gene: TRBJ2-7

CDR3 protein: ATSALGVSSYNEQF
V gene: TRBV24-1
J gene: TRBJ2-1

CDR3 protein: ASSARDSGGVHEQF
V gene: TRBV9
J gene: TRBJ2-1

CDR3 protein: ASSLAQQDFQA
V gene: TRBV12-3/TRBV12-4
J gene: TRBJ1-2

CDR3 protein: ASSMGLQGEAF
V gene: TRBV19
J gene: TRBJ1-1

CDR3 protein: ASSALGLAEFYNEQF
V gene: TRBV14
J gene: TRBJ2-1

CDR3 protein: ASNLNIRNTIY
V gene: TRBV12-3/TRBV12-4
J gene: TRBJ1-3

CDR3 protein: ASSSRTRGYNEQF
V gene: TRBV28
J gene: TRBJ2-1

CDR3 protein: ASSLRLVYEQY
V gene: TRBV14
J gene: TRBJ2-7